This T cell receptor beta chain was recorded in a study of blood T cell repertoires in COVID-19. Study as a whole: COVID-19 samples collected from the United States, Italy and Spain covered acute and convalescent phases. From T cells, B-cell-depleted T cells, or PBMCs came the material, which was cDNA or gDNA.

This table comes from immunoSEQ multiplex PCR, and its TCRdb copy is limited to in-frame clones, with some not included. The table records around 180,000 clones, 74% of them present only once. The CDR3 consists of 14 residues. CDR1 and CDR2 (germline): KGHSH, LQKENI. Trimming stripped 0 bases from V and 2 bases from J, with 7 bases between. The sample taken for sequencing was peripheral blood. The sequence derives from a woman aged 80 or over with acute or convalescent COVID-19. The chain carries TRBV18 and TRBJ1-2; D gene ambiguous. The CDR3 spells CASSPPSGNYGYTF. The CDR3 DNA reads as TGTGCCAGCTCACCACCGTCGGGAAACTATGGCTACACCTTC.